This T cell receptor (beta chain) came from a study of blood T cell repertoires in COVID-19. The overall study: T cells, B-cell-depleted T cells, or PBMCs supplied cDNA or gDNA.

The germline V gene encodes CDR1 WNHNN and CDR2 SYGVQD (reference sequence). V gave up 8 bases and J gave up 3 bases; unmatched junction bases: 15. The CDR3 has 17 amino acids. Authors' processing steps: Amplification from reference gene primers served as the basis for estimated nucleated cell counts. TCRdb keeps only in-frame clones here, not all; method: immunoSEQ multiplex PCR. V and J calls and clone size are given by that table; D and trimming were obtained from the DNA. The table lists 98,000 or so clones, around 90% of them singletons. This chain uses TRBV10-1 with TRBJ2-1; TRBD2 aligns across 8 bases. This TCR came from a human donor in a cohort sampled during active COVID-19. Sequences were obtained from peripheral blood. CDR3 DNA sequence: TGCGCCAGCTGGCCGGCTAGCGGGTCTCCCCTCTACAATGAGCAGTTCTTC. Translated: CASWPASGSPLYNEQFF.